The 13 T cell receptor beta chains listed next were all sequenced from one sample in a study of T cells in localized non-small cell lung cancer. Some clones are missing from TCRdb's copy, which holds only in-frame ones; the method was immunoSEQ multiplex PCR. The sample lists 40,000 to 55,000 clones; under 90% were seen once. Specimen: peripheral blood mononuclear cells, collected before any cancer treatment. The receptors shown here come from a man between 40 and 70 years old with stage III lung adenocarcinoma.

This chain joins TRBV18 and TRBJ2-3, with 8 nucleotides matching TRBD1. The CDR3 is made up of 12 amino acids. Germline assignment: CDR1 KGHSH and CDR2 LQKENI. V was pared by 6 bases and J by 5 bases, with 1 base of the junction left unmatched. The CDR3 is CASSTGGDTQYF. CDR3 in DNA: TGTGCCAGCTCTACAGGGGGAGATACGCAGTATTTT.

V and J are TRBV7-2 and TRBJ2-7, with 9 bases lining up with TRBD1. The germline V gene has CDR1 SGHTA and CDR2 FQGNSA. The V and J ends lost 4 bases and 3 bases, in that order; junction bases with no gene match: 10. The CDR3 contains 16 residues. The CDR3 region has the DNA TGTGCCAGCAGCTCAGGGGGGACAGGGTACAGCTACGAGCAGTACTTC. Translated, it gives CASSSGGTGYSYEQYF.

The rearrangement links TRBV7-2 to TRBJ2-3, with D perhaps TRBD2 (6 bases). Germline CDR1 reads SGHTA; CDR2 reads FQGNSA. The CDR3 contains 17 residues. The V end lost 5 bases, the J end lost 5 bases, and 23 bases lay between the germline ends. This CDR3 is CASSPRTPGVYLDTQYF. The CDR3 DNA sequence: TGTGCCAGCAGCCCACGGACACCGGGGGTTTATTTAGATACGCAGTATTTT.

The chain uses TRBV11-3 and TRBJ2-2; the D gene is possibly TRBD2 (5 bases). Germline CDR1 is SGHNT and CDR2 is YENEEA. This CDR3 has 14 residues. Deletions cut 2 bases from V and 4 bases from J, with 8 bases between. The CDR3 region is CASSLQGLTGELFF. For the CDR3, the DNA is TGTGCCAGCAGCTTACAAGGACTCACCGGGGAGCTGTTTTTT.

The gene calls are TRBV15 and TRBJ1-6; D ambiguous. This CDR3 is built from 16 residues. V was pared by 0 bases and J by 9 bases, with 15 bases between. Germline CDR1 reads LNHNV; CDR2 reads YYDKDF (reference sequence). CDR3 DNA: TGTGCCACCAGCAGAGATAGGGCAGGAGAGGGTTCACCCCTCCACTTT. This codes for CATSRDRAGEGSPLHF.

The CDR3 DNA reads TGTGCCTGGAGTTCCCCGGGGCCCGGGCAGTACTTC. This codes for CAWSSPGPGQYF. V usage is TRBV30 and J usage is TRBJ2-7; perhaps D is TRBD1 or TRBD2 (5 bases each). V lost 2 bases to trimming and J lost 9 bases, with 14 bases between them. The CDR3 is 12 residues long. Germline V lookup: CDR1 GTSNPN, CDR2 SVGIG (reference sequence).

The chain combines TRBV2 with TRBJ1-2; TRBD1 aligns across 8 bases. Losses at the gene ends were 9 bases for V and 2 bases for J; bases not matched to a gene: 8. Germline loops: CDR1 SNHLY, CDR2 FYNNEI. The CDR3 covers 14 residues. In DNA, the CDR3 is TGTGCCAGTCACCGGACAGGGCAAAACTATGGCTACACCTTC. Protein sequence: CASHRTGQNYGYTF.

This rearrangement joins TRBV5-6 to TRBJ2-1; D possibly uses TRBD1 or TRBD2 (5 bases each). V shed 0 bases and J shed 0 bases, with 7 bases lying between them. The CDR3 is 15 residues long. Germline loops: CDR1 SGHDT, CDR2 YYEEEE. The CDR3 region has the DNA TGTGCCAGCAGCTTGGGGGGGACCTCCTACAATGAGCAGTTCTTC. Translation gives CASSLGGTSYNEQFF.

The rearrangement links TRBV4-1 to TRBJ2-7; possibly TRBD1 for D (6 bases). Trimming shortened V by 0 bases and J by 4 bases, and 16 bases separated the two germline ends. Germline CDR1 is MGHRA and CDR2 is YSYEKL. The CDR3 is 16 residues long. The CDR3 here is CASSQDSRTDAYEQYF. CDR3 DNA: TGCGCCAGCAGCCAAGACTCTCGGACAGATGCTTACGAGCAGTACTTC.

The chain has TRBV2 and TRBJ1-4; perhaps TRBD1 as D (6 bases). The V gene lost 4 bases and the J gene lost 5 bases, with 8 bases spanning the gap. The germline V gene encodes CDR1 SNHLY and CDR2 FYNNEI. This CDR3 comprises 13 residues. CDR3 sequence (DNA): TGTGCCAGCAGTGCTCAGGGGAATGAAAAACTGTTTTTT. It translates to CASSAQGNEKLFF.

This rearrangement joins TRBV19 to TRBJ2-3, with 13 bases identical to TRBD2. The CDR3 extends over 16 amino acids. V trimming: 2 bases; J trimming: 2 bases; junction bases outside the gene matches: 1. The V gene's germline CDR1 is LNHDA and CDR2 SQIVND (reference sequence). The CDR3: CASSITSGGDTDTQYF. The CDR3 DNA sequence: TGTGCCAGTAGTATAACTAGCGGGGGGGACACAGATACGCAGTATTTT. Together with reference TRBV19 and TRBJ2-3, the CDR3 gives the full variable domain: DGGITQSPKYLFRKEGQNVTLSCEQNLNHDAMYWYRQDPGQGLRLIYYSQIVNDFQKGDIAEGYSVSREKKESFPLTVTSAQKNPTAFYLCASSITSGGDTDTQYFGPGTRLTVL.

The chain uses TRBV6-5 and TRBJ2-7, with D perhaps TRBD2 (5 bases). CDR3 length equals 14 residues. Between the trimmed V and J ends, which lost 0 bases and 3 bases, there was a span of 9 bases. Germline assignment: CDR1 MNHEY and CDR2 SVGAGI. The CDR3 loop is CASSYSVRGYEQYF. The DNA for the CDR3 is TGTGCCAGCAGTTACTCGGTTCGGGGCTACGAGCAGTACTTC.

The chain has TRBV19 and TRBJ1-5; D unclear. CDR3 size: 12 residues. V was pared by 6 bases and J by 3 bases, with 6 bases between. CDR1 LNHDA and CDR2 SQIVND come from the germline V gene (reference sequence). The CDR3 loop reads CASRSDNQPQHF. The DNA of the CDR3 is TGTGCCAGTAGATCGGACAATCAGCCCCAGCATTTT. Together with reference TRBV19 and TRBJ1-5, the CDR3 gives the full variable domain: DGGITQSPKYLFRKEGQNVTLSCEQNLNHDAMYWYRQDPGQGLRLIYYSQIVNDFQKGDIAEGYSVSREKKESFPLTVTSAQKNPTAFYLCASRSDNQPQHFGDGTRLSIL.